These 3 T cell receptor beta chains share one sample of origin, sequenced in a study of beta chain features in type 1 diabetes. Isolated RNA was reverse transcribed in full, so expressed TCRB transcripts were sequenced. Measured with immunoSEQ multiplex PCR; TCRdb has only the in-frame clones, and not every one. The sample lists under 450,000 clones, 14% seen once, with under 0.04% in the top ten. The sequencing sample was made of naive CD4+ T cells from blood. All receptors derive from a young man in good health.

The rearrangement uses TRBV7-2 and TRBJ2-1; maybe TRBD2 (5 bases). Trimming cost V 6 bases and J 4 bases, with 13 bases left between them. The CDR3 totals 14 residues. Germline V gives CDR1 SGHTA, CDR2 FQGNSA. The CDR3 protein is CASRPGITYNEQFF. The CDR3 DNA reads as TGTGCCAGCAGACCGGGAATTACGTACAATGAGCAGTTCTTC.

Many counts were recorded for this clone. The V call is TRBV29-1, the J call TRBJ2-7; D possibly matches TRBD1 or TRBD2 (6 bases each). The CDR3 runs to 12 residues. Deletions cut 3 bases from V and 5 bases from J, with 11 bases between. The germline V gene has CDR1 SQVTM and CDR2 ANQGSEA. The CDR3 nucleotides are TGCAGCGTTGACGGGGGCGCGGACGAGCAGTACTTC. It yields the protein CSVDGGADEQYF.

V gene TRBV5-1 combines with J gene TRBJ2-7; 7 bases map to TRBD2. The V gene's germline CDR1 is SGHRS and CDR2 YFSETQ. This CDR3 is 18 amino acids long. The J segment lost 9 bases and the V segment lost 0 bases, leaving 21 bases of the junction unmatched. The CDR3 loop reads CASSLGGFRDYEVLGQYV. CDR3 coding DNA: TGCGCCAGCAGCTTGGGTGGTTTCCGGGACTACGAAGTCTTAGGGCAGTACGTC.